Each of the 20 T cell receptor beta chains below was sequenced from the same sample in a study of OX40 agonist ivuxolimab in advanced cancers. The protocol was immunoSEQ multiplex PCR, while the TCRdb copy is restricted to in-frame clones and leaves out a portion. The table has about 94,000 clones, around 87% seen once; the top ten hold 0.3% to 0.35%. The source material was CD4+ or CD8+ T cells sorted from blood, sampled in a trial of the OX40 agonist ivuxolimab. The source is an adult with an advanced solid tumor such as melanoma, head and neck, liver or kidney cancer.

V gene TRBV12-5 combines with J gene TRBJ2-7; 8 positions match TRBD2. Per germline, CDR1 LGHNT and CDR2 FRNRAP. V lost 7 bases to trimming and J lost 5 bases; unmatched junction nucleotides: 10. This CDR3 region has 14 residues. The CDR3 sequence is CASAQPGGSHEQYF. The CDR3 DNA sequence: TGTGCTAGTGCCCAACCGGGAGGGTCCCACGAGCAGTACTTC.

This sequence joins TRBV7-2 and TRBJ2-3; 9 bases map to TRBD1. Germline V gene data show CDR1 as SGHTA and CDR2 as FQGNSA. V shed 2 bases, J shed 0 bases, and the junction held 6 bases outside the gene matches. CDR3 size: 17 residues. The chain's CDR3 is CASSLRDRALSTDTQYF. DNA of the CDR3: TGTGCCAGCAGCTTAAGGGACAGGGCCCTTAGCACAGATACGCAGTATTTT.

This rearrangement joins TRBV19 to TRBJ1-5; D gene ambiguous. The CDR3 covers 13 residues. Germline V gene lookup returns CDR1 LNHDA and CDR2 SQIVND (reference sequence). The V and J ends lost 1 base and 6 bases respectively, with 7 bases between them. Written as DNA, the CDR3 is TGTGCCAGTAGTATAGGAGGTATTCAGCCCCAGCATTTT. Translating gives CASSIGGIQPQHF.

The V gene is TRBV19, the J gene TRBJ2-7; TRBD2 matches 12 bases. This CDR3 has 15 residues. CDR1 LNHDA and CDR2 SQIVND come from the germline V gene (reference sequence). V gave up 1 base and J gave up 8 bases; unmatched junction bases: 6. This chain's CDR3 is CASSIVTGTSGQQYF. In DNA, the CDR3 is TGTGCCAGTAGTATAGTCACCGGGACTAGCGGGCAGCAGTACTTC.

The chain is built from TRBV9 and TRBJ2-4; the D call may be TRBD1 or TRBD2 (5 bases each). V was clipped by 2 bases and J by 0 bases, with 9 bases between them. The CDR3 extends over 15 amino acids. Germline CDR1 SGDLS, CDR2 YYNGEE. CDR3 bases: TGTGCCAGCAGCGTGGGGACGGTAGCCAAAAACATTCAGTACTTC. Translated, it gives CASSVGTVAKNIQYF.

The chain uses TRBV6-1 and TRBJ2-3; D might be TRBD2 (7 bases). The CDR3 contains 13 residues. CDR1 and CDR2 from the germline V gene are MNHNS and SASEGT. Trimming cost V 7 bases and J 5 bases, with 13 bases left between them. CDR3 DNA: TGTGCCAGCAATAGGGGGGGCCAAGATACGCAGTATTTT. Translated, it gives CASNRGGQDTQYF.

The gene calls are TRBV25-1 and TRBJ2-7, with TRBD1 matching over 8 bases. V shed 5 bases and J 4 bases; nucleotides not matched to a gene: 13. Germline V gene lookup returns CDR1 MGHDK and CDR2 SYGVNS. This CDR3 is built from 16 residues. The CDR3: CASSTTGQGRIYEQYF. The CDR3 DNA reads as TGTGCCAGCAGTACCACCGGACAGGGTAGGATATACGAGCAGTACTTC.

This clone appeared once. The rearrangement uses TRBV2 and TRBJ2-1; D call uncertain. Between the trimmed V and J ends, which lost 6 bases and 10 bases, there was a span of 7 bases. The CDR3 spans 10 residues. Germline-derived CDR1 and CDR2 are SNHLY and FYNNEI. CDR3 region: CASSEWEQFF. The CDR3 DNA is TGTGCCAGCAGCGAGTGGGAGCAGTTCTTC.

This chain connects TRBV4-1 to TRBJ1-2, with 9 bases lining up with TRBD1. Losses at the gene ends were 3 bases for V and 6 bases for J; bases not matched to a gene: 14. The length of the CDR3 is 17 residues. CDR1 and CDR2 from the germline V gene are MGHRA and YSYEKL. The CDR3 reads CASSHEPGQGRGNGYTF. Here the CDR3 DNA reads TGCGCCAGCAGCCATGAACCGGGACAGGGAAGGGGAAATGGCTACACCTTC.

This chain uses TRBV5-1 with TRBJ1-1; D is uncertain. Trimming cost V 2 bases and J 5 bases, with 7 bases left between them. This CDR3 contains 12 residues. The germline gives CDR1 SGHRS, CDR2 YFSETQ. CDR3 loop: CASSFTGTEAFF. The DNA of the CDR3 is TGCGCCAGCAGCTTTACGGGAACTGAAGCTTTCTTT.

J is TRBJ1-6 and V is TRBV7-8; D not certain. The CDR3 contains 18 residues. Deletions cut 0 bases from V and 9 bases from J, with 21 bases between. Germline-derived CDR1 and CDR2 are SGHVS and FQNEAQ. For the CDR3, the DNA is TGTGCCAGCAGCTTAGCAACACCGGCGGGCTTGGACTCTTCACCCCTCCACTTT. This gives the protein CASSLATPAGLDSSPLHF.

CDR3 bases: TGTGCCAGCAGTGAGCCTCTCGGTACGCAGTATTTT. Its translation: CASSEPLGTQYF. The J gene is TRBJ2-3, the V gene TRBV2; no firm D call. Germline V gene data show CDR1 as SNHLY and CDR2 as FYNNEI. The CDR3 is 12 residues long. V lost 3 bases and J 8 bases, leaving 9 bases between the germline ends. The entire variable domain, with the rest obtained from reference TRBV2 and TRBJ2-3, is as follows: EPEVTQTPSHQVTQMGQEVILRCVPISNHLYFYWYRQILGQKVEFLVSFYNNEISEKSEIFDDQFSVERPDGSNFTLKIRSTKLEDSAMYFCASSEPLGTQYFGPGTRLTVL.

The genes are TRBV5-5 and TRBJ2-1; TRBD2 agrees at 11 bases. The CDR3 runs 18 residues. Germline CDR1 and CDR2: SGHKS and YYEKEE (reference sequence). Unmatched junction bases numbered 16, after V lost 3 bases and J lost 8 bases. DNA for the CDR3: TGTGCCAGCAGCTCGTACCGCGGGCTAGCGGGGGGCCGCGATGAGCAGTTCTTC. It yields the protein CASSSYRGLAGGRDEQFF.

V usage is TRBV5-4 and J usage is TRBJ2-3, with a possible D match to TRBD2 (7 bases). The V gene's germline CDR1 is SGHNT and CDR2 YYREEE (reference sequence). Trimming removed 0 bases at V and 2 bases at J, with 16 bases between. The CDR3 totals 17 residues. This chain's CDR3 is CASSLGPTGGPTDTQYF. The CDR3 region has the DNA TGTGCCAGCAGCTTGGGCCCAACGGGGGGCCCCACAGATACGCAGTATTTT.

The chain links TRBV6-5 to TRBJ1-1, with TRBD1 identical over 7 bases. The CDR3 spans 16 residues. From germline, CDR1 is MNHEY and CDR2 SVGAGI. The V and J ends lost 2 bases and 6 bases, in that order; junction bases with no gene match: 12. The chain's CDR3 is CASSYDRQGRLPEAFF. CDR3 coding DNA: TGTGCCAGCAGTTACGACCGACAGGGTCGCTTACCTGAAGCTTTCTTT.

The J gene is TRBJ1-3, the V gene TRBV5-1; 9 bases line up with TRBD1. With 4 bases clipped from V and 3 bases from J, the junction kept 11 bases outside the gene matches. The CDR3 length is 17 residues. Germline V gene data show CDR1 as SGHRS and CDR2 as YFSETQ. DNA for the CDR3: TGCGCCAGCAGCCGGGGCCAGACAGGGGGTGATGGAAACACCATATATTTT. This codes for CASSRGQTGGDGNTIYF.

The chain combines TRBV6-1 with TRBJ2-5, with TRBD2 matching 11 bases. This CDR3 spans 17 amino acids. Germline assignment: CDR1 MNHNS and CDR2 SASEGT. Trimming cost V 3 bases and J 5 bases; bases outside gene matches: 11. The CDR3 here is CASSDRSASGGLETQYF. The CDR3 nucleotides read TGTGCCAGCAGTGATAGGTCGGCTAGCGGGGGGTTGGAGACCCAGTACTTC.

The rearrangement uses TRBV6-5 and TRBJ1-2; 10 nucleotides agree with TRBD1. Looked up from germline, CDR1 is MNHEY and CDR2 is SVGAGI. The CDR3 is 14 amino acids. V gave up 5 bases and J gave up 4 bases; unmatched junction bases: 4. The CDR3: CASSRGDRGYGYTF. In DNA, the CDR3 is TGTGCCAGCAGTCGGGGGGACAGGGGCTATGGCTACACCTTC.

This clone has only a few counts. The CDR3 nucleotides read TGTGCCTACGGACAGGGCTATAATTCACCCCTCCACTTT. This gives the protein CAYGQGYNSPLHF. The chain recombines TRBV30 with TRBJ1-6, with 8 bases identical to TRBD1. CDR1 and CDR2 (germline): GTSNPN, SVGIG (reference sequence). There are 13 residues in the CDR3. Losses at the gene ends were 7 bases for V and 3 bases for J; bases not matched to a gene: 2.

The rearrangement joins TRBV30 to TRBJ1-2; D might be TRBD1 (5 bases). Germline CDR1 GTSNPN, CDR2 SVGIG (reference sequence). The CDR3 consists of 15 residues. V lost 5 bases, J lost 2 bases, and 18 bases lay in between. CDR3 region: CAWALGTSSNYGYTF. In DNA, the CDR3 is TGTGCCTGGGCACTCGGGACCTCATCCAACTATGGCTACACCTTC.